These 29 T cell receptor beta chains share one sample of origin, sequenced in a study of human T cells and chemical hapten exposure. Via MiXCR, TCRdb re-called the RACE reads, giving one row per CDR3 protein. The sample lists some 250,000 distinct CDR3 sequences; 7.7% were seen once. Indicated time point: pre-sensitization, week 0. Noted treatment: therapeutic diphenylcyclopropenone sensitization with weekly scalp DPC. Sample: whole blood, taken in connection with sensitization to the hapten diphenylcyclopropenone (DPC). Source of these receptors: a man aged 18-30 years with alopecia areata. Some clones in this sample may be carry-over from other donors' samples.

In its sample, this clonotype was seen a few times. CDR3 nucleotide sequence: TGCAGTGCCCCTGGACAGGGTCGGAACGAGCAGTACTTC. Amino acid sequence: CSAPGQGRNEQYF. The rearrangement uses TRBV20-1 and TRBJ2-7, with 8 nucleotides matching TRBD1. Trimming at V came to 6 bases and at J to 5 bases, leaving 9 bases not matched to a gene. This CDR3 spans 13 amino acids. The germline V gene encodes CDR1 DFQATT and CDR2 SNEGSKA (reference sequence).

The CDR3 spells CAISDVQGDTEAFF. CDR3 DNA sequence: TGTGCCATCAGTGACGTGCAGGGTGACACTGAAGCTTTCTTT. The chain combines TRBV10-3 with TRBJ1-1; possibly TRBD1 for D (5 bases). CDR1 is ENHRY and CDR2 is SYGVKD in the germline V gene. This CDR3 is 14 amino acids long. V was shortened by 3 bases and J by 3 bases, with 11 bases between the two germline ends.

This clonotype was counted once. Given the absence of the conserved phenylalanine or tryptophan at the CDR3 end, a read error is likely. The chain couples TRBV6-1 to TRBJ2-7; tentative D call: TRBD1 (5 bases). Germline loops: CDR1 MNHNS, CDR2 SASEGT. V lost 1 base, J lost 3 bases, and 7 bases lay in between. CDR3 length: 13 residues. CDR3 loop: CASSEGGSYEQYD. The CDR3 DNA reads TGTGCCAGCAGTGAAGGGGGCAGCTACGAGCAGTACGAC.

The table lists this clonotype with a few counts. The V and J genes are TRBV5-5 and TRBJ2-7; D not resolved. The CDR3 is 14 residues long. Per germline, CDR1 SGHKS and CDR2 YYEKEE (reference sequence). V dropped 1 base and J dropped 8 bases, with 16 bases sitting between them. CDR3 protein: CASSLSAIALQQYV. In nucleotides, the CDR3 is TGTGCCAGCAGCTTGTCGGCTATAGCTCTCCAGCAGTACGTC.

The genes are TRBV2 and TRBJ1-5; D gene ambiguous. The germline V gene encodes CDR1 SNHLY and CDR2 FYNNEI. This CDR3 contains 14 residues. Trimming removed 7 bases at V and 0 bases at J, with 10 bases between. The CDR3, as DNA: TGTGCCAGCACCGGCGTATCTAGCAATCAGCCCCAGCATTTT. As protein: CASTGVSSNQPQHF.

The J gene is TRBJ2-1, the V gene TRBV9; D possibly corresponds to TRBD2 (5 bases). CDR3 length: 17 amino acids. Germline V gives CDR1 SGDLS, CDR2 YYNGEE. V was pared by 1 base and J by 0 bases, with 14 bases between. CDR3 sequence reads: CASSVFESTSSYNEQFF. The CDR3 DNA is TGTGCCAGCAGCGTATTTGAGTCCACTAGCTCCTACAATGAGCAGTTCTTC.

This clonotype was recorded a few times. The V gene is TRBV6-2 or TRBV6-3, the J gene TRBJ1-1, with D possibly matching TRBD1 (5 bases). The V end was cut by 7 bases, the J end by 7 bases, with 13 bases between. The CDR3 is 12 residues long. The germline V gene encodes CDR1 MNHEY and CDR2 SVGEGT. CDR3 sequence reads: CASIEWGVEAFF. The CDR3 coding sequence is TGTGCCAGCATCGAGTGGGGGGTTGAAGCTTTCTTT.

The table lists this clonotype with many counts. Here the CDR3 DNA reads TGTGCCAGCAGCTTAGTGGGGGCTTACGAAGCTTTCTTT. This sequence encodes CASSLVGAYEAFF. The chain couples TRBV7-9 to TRBJ1-1, with D perhaps matching TRBD1 (6 bases). CDR3 size: 13 residues. V lost 1 base, J lost 8 bases, and 11 bases lay in between. CDR1 SEHNR and CDR2 FQNEAQ come from the germline V gene (reference sequence).

This clonotype was recorded a few times. This chain links TRBV10-3 with TRBJ2-5; D call uncertain. Germline V gene lookup returns CDR1 ENHRY and CDR2 SYGVKD. Trimming removed 0 bases from V and 5 bases from J, with 16 bases in between. The CDR3 covers 16 residues. The CDR3 here is CAISESNLAKFETQYF. In DNA, the CDR3 is TGTGCCATCAGTGAGTCGAATCTTGCCAAGTTCGAGACCCAGTACTTC.

This clonotype has at least ten counts. This chain uses TRBV12-3 or TRBV12-4 with TRBJ1-2, with D maybe TRBD1 (6 bases). The CDR3 extends over 13 amino acids. V lost 6 bases to trimming and J lost 8 bases, with 16 bases between them. Here the CDR3 reads CASSQTGSGGYTF. In DNA, the CDR3 is TGTGCCAGCAGCCAGACAGGCTCCGGCGGCTACACCTTC.

This clonotype was counted many times. V gene TRBV6-5 combines with J gene TRBJ2-7; 11 positions match TRBD1. There are 16 residues in the CDR3. The germline CDR1 and CDR2 sequences are MNHEY and SVGAGI. The trim removed 6 bases at V and 2 bases at J, leaving 9 bases unmatched. CDR3 protein: CASSCGQGARTYEQYV. The CDR3 DNA reads as TGTGCCAGCAGCTGCGGACAGGGGGCGAGAACCTACGAGCAGTACGTC.

The genes are TRBV7-2 and TRBJ2-1, with 10 bases matching TRBD1. The CDR3 has 14 amino acids. The ends lost 5 bases at V and 9 bases at J; junction bases unmatched: 7. Germline values: CDR1 SGHTA, CDR2 FQGNSA. The CDR3 sequence: CASSPDRGLVEQFF. Here the CDR3 DNA reads TGTGCCAGCAGCCCAGACAGGGGGCTGGTTGAGCAGTTCTTC.

This chain uses TRBV9 with TRBJ2-5; possible D gene TRBD2, 6 bases. V lost 0 bases and J 7 bases, leaving 13 bases between the germline ends. CDR1 is SGDLS, CDR2 YYNGEE, per germline. This CDR3 is 14 amino acids long. The CDR3 loop reads CASSVGQEGGTQYF. In nucleotides, the CDR3 is TGTGCCAGCAGCGTAGGTCAGGAGGGTGGGACCCAGTACTTC.

The chain has TRBV9 and TRBJ2-3; D is unresolved. There are 15 residues in the CDR3. Trimming pared 3 bases from V and 1 base from J, leaving 12 bases between. Germline V lookup: CDR1 SGDLS, CDR2 YYNGEE. The CDR3 nucleotides are TGTGCCAGCAGCGCCCGCGTATCGGGCACAGATACGCAGTATTTT. Protein: CASSARVSGTDTQYF.

This chain connects TRBV6-5 to TRBJ1-6; tentative D call: TRBD1 (6 bases). Trimming removed 2 bases at V and 8 bases at J, with 22 bases between. The CDR3 is made up of 18 amino acids. The germline gives CDR1 MNHEY, CDR2 SVGAGI. In DNA form, the CDR3 reads TGTGCCAGCAGTTACGTATCGGGTCGGGCCAGGGGTGATTCACCCCTCCACTTT. Translated, it gives CASSYVSGRARGDSPLHF.

The V and J genes are TRBV4-3 and TRBJ2-3; D is unresolved. This CDR3 contains 15 residues. Trimming cost V 0 bases and J 5 bases, with 12 bases left between them. From germline, CDR1 is LGHNA and CDR2 YSLEER. This CDR3 is CASSQEHIGVDTQYF. As DNA, the CDR3 is TGCGCCAGCAGCCAAGAACACATTGGAGTAGATACGCAGTATTTT.

V gene TRBV20-1 combines with J gene TRBJ1-6, with D possibly matching TRBD1 (6 bases). Germline V gene data show CDR1 as DFQATT and CDR2 as SNEGSKA (reference sequence). The V end lost 4 bases, the J end lost 7 bases, and 14 bases lay between the germline ends. The CDR3 spans 14 residues. The CDR3 here is CSANLGGGNSPLHF. DNA of the CDR3: TGCAGTGCTAACTTAGGGGGAGGGAATTCACCCCTCCACTTT.

At least ten counts were recorded for this clonotype. V and J are TRBV28 and TRBJ2-2; the D gene is possibly TRBD2 (6 bases). Germline CDR1 MDHEN, CDR2 SYDVKM. V shed 2 bases and J shed 4 bases, with 14 bases lying between them. The CDR3 length is 16 residues. Written as DNA, the CDR3 is TGTGCCAGCAGTTTAAATGTAGGCGGGGTCACCGGGGAGCTGTTTTTT. Encoded protein: CASSLNVGGVTGELFF.

This chain connects TRBV28 to TRBJ1-5, with D perhaps TRBD1 (6 bases). This CDR3 has 16 residues. The V gene lost 1 base and the J gene lost 1 base, with 11 bases spanning the gap. Germline lookup yields CDR1 MDHEN and CDR2 SYDVKM. CDR3 sequence: CASSLYWGRSNQPQHF. Here the CDR3 DNA reads TGTGCCAGCAGTTTATACTGGGGGCGAAGCAATCAGCCCCAGCATTTT. Filled out from reference TRBV28 and TRBJ1-5, the complete variable domain reads DVKVTQSSRYLVKRTGEKVFLECVQDMDHENMFWYRQDPGLGLRLIYFSYDVKMKEKGDIPEGYSVSREKKERFSLILESASTNQTSMYLCASSLYWGRSNQPQHFGDGTRLSIL.

Only a few counts were recorded for this clonotype. V and J are TRBV27 and TRBJ1-1; D is possibly TRBD1 (5 bases). This CDR3 is built from 15 residues. The germline V gene encodes CDR1 MNHEY and CDR2 SMNVEV (reference sequence). The V and J ends lost 4 bases and 0 bases respectively, with 12 bases between them. The chain's CDR3 is CASSSTRAMNTEAFF. In nucleotides, the CDR3 is TGTGCCAGCAGTTCAACCAGGGCAATGAACACTGAAGCTTTCTTT.

CDR3 nucleotide sequence: TGCAGCGTTGAAGACAGGCCAGTCTGGGGCTATGGCTACACCTTC. Residues: CSVEDRPVWGYGYTF. The rearrangement uses TRBV29-1 and TRBJ1-2; D gene ambiguous. CDR3 length: 15 residues. The V end was cut by 0 bases, the J end by 4 bases, with 15 bases between. Germline V CDR1 and CDR2: SQVTM, ANQGSEA.

As to this clonotype: No conserved phenylalanine or tryptophan is present at the end of the CDR3, so a read error is the likely explanation. This rearrangement joins TRBV19 to TRBJ2-7; possibly TRBD1 for D (6 bases). Trimming cost V 5 bases and J 7 bases, with 18 bases left between them. Germline loops: CDR1 LNHDA, CDR2 SQIVND (reference sequence). The CDR3 contains 14 residues. The DNA of the CDR3 is TGTGCCAGTAGTCCAGGGACAATGGAAGGGGAGCAGTACATC. Translated: CASSPGTMEGEQYI.

This clonotype was picked up many times. The rearrangement joins TRBV28 to TRBJ2-3; possibly TRBD1 for D (6 bases). The CDR3 runs 15 residues. Germline CDR1 reads MDHEN; CDR2 reads SYDVKM. V was shortened by 8 bases and J by 2 bases, with 17 bases between the two germline ends. The CDR3 region has the DNA TGTGCCAGCCAAAAGCTCCAGGGGCTCACAGATACGCAGTATTTT. This encodes CASQKLQGLTDTQYF.

The chain carries TRBV5-1 and TRBJ2-7, with D perhaps TRBD1 (5 bases). The germline V gene has CDR1 SGHRS and CDR2 YFSETQ. This CDR3 region has 15 residues. V was shortened by 4 bases and J by 5 bases, with 19 bases between the two germline ends. CDR3 protein: CASSLLGRAINEQYF. DNA for the CDR3: TGCGCCAGCAGCCTGTTAGGCAGGGCAATCAACGAGCAGTACTTC.

The chain couples TRBV12-3 or TRBV12-4 to TRBJ1-2; D is undetermined. The CDR3 is 15 amino acids. Trimming stripped 1 base from V and 0 bases from J, with 9 bases between. CDR3 DNA: TGTGCCAGCAGTTTAGAACAGTCGACTAACTATGGCTACACCTTC. Encoded protein: CASSLEQSTNYGYTF.

The genes are TRBV10-3 and TRBJ1-6; 8 nucleotides match TRBD1. The CDR3 covers 14 residues. V lost 2 bases and J lost 7; bases outside the gene matches: 1. From germline, CDR1 is ENHRY and CDR2 SYGVKD. The CDR3 spells CAISEQGANSPLHF. The CDR3 bases are TGTGCCATCAGTGAGCAGGGGGCAAATTCACCCCTCCACTTT.

The chain recombines TRBV12-3 or TRBV12-4 with TRBJ2-1, with 9 bases identical to TRBD2. The CDR3 is made up of 16 amino acids. The V gene end was trimmed by 5 bases and the J gene end by 3 bases; junction bases not matched to a gene: 8. CDR3 residues: CASSPPGLANYNEQFF. The CDR3 DNA is TGTGCCAGCAGTCCTCCGGGACTAGCAAACTACAATGAGCAGTTCTTC.

V is TRBV12-3 or TRBV12-4 and J is TRBJ1-3; D not resolved. V was trimmed by 6 bases and J by 8 bases, leaving 11 bases between them. CDR3 length equals 12 residues. This CDR3 is CASRDQGHTIYF. CDR3 DNA sequence: TGTGCCAGCAGGGATCAAGGGCACACCATATATTTT.

This clonotype was detected only a few times. This chain joins TRBV20-1 and TRBJ1-1; D might be TRBD1 (5 bases). CDR3 length: 15 residues. From germline, CDR1 is DFQATT and CDR2 SNEGSKA (reference sequence). The V end was cut by 0 bases, the J end by 2 bases, with 13 bases between. The CDR3 region has the DNA TGCAGTGCTAGAGAACTATCAACAGGAAACACTGAAGCTTTCTTT. Amino acids: CSARELSTGNTEAFF.